The clone carrying this TCR beta chain has more than one count but fewer than ten. This entry is derived from a study of T cells in Graves' hyperthyroidism and ophthalmopathy. The CDR3 is 14 amino acids. The germline V gene encodes CDR1 SGHTA and CDR2 FQGNSA. V gave up 4 bases and J gave up 2 bases, with 12 bases separating them. RNA transcripts yielded amplified TCR beta CDR3 regions. A set of HTBI primers served as the primers for a first-round RT-PCR of the TCR CDR3. Each CDR3 protein is one row after TCRdb ran MiXCR on the multiplex PCR reads. The sample consists of 600,000 to 650,000 distinct CDR3 sequences, less than 25% of them appearing once.

The receptor comes from a man in his thirties or forties with Graves' ophthalmopathy. Sequencing was performed on blood. The chain couples TRBV7-2 to TRBJ2-7; tentative D call: TRBD1 (5 bases). CDR3 sequence reads: CASSSPHRPYEQYF. CDR3 nucleotide sequence: TGTGCCAGCAGCTCCCCCCACAGGCCCTACGAGCAGTACTTC.